One sample yielded the 10 T cell receptor beta chains listed below, sequenced in a study of Graves' ophthalmopathy and Graves' hyperthyroidism. Amplified TCR beta CDR3 regions were obtained using RNA transcripts as template. First-round RT-PCR employed HTBI primers, with a second-round multiplex PCR after it. One entry per CDR3 protein results from TCRdb running MiXCR on the multiplex PCR reads. The sample has a few hundred thousand distinct CDR3 sequences, under 40% seen once. Sequenced input: peripheral blood or thyroid tissue (not recorded which). Source of these receptors: an adult man with Graves' hyperthyroidism.

This clonotype was recorded once. A read error is possible here, since a much larger clone lies one base away. This chain links TRBV19 with TRBJ1-2; 10 bases map to TRBD1. This CDR3 region has 15 residues. Germline CDR1 and CDR2: LNHDA and SQIVND (reference sequence). In DNA form, the CDR3 reads TGTGCCAGTAGTACGACAGGGGGCAATGACTATGGCTACAACTTC. Protein: CASSTTGGNDYGYNF.

In this sample, this clonotype turned up once. A much larger clone is a single base away; this may be a read error. No conserved phenylalanine or tryptophan is present at the end of the CDR3, so a read error is the likely explanation. J is TRBJ2-7 and V is TRBV7-9; D is perhaps TRBD2 (5 bases). Trimming pared 5 bases from V and 2 bases from J, leaving 22 bases between. CDR3 size: 17 residues. CDR1 is SEHNR, CDR2 FQNEAQ, per germline (reference sequence). CDR3 protein: CASSPPIGEGKPYEQYL. CDR3 nucleotides: TGTGCCAGCAGCCCCCCAATCGGGGAAGGTAAACCCTACGAGCAGTACCTC.

This clonotype was seen only once. This rearrangement joins TRBV9 to TRBJ2-5; no reliable D call. The end of the DNA fits TRBJ2-1 better, so the J call may be wrong. CDR1 and CDR2 from the germline V gene are SGDLS and YYNGEE. CDR3 size: 12 residues. The CDR3 DNA reads as TGTGCCAGCAGCGTAGGAGCCAATGAGCAGTTCTTC. It translates to CASSVGANEQFF.

The chain is built from TRBV29-1 and TRBJ2-7, with D hard to call. With the DNA end fitting TRBJ2-1 better, the J assignment may be wrong. Germline CDR1 SQVTM, CDR2 ANQGSEA. There are 14 residues in the CDR3. CDR3: CSVEWSGSYNEQFF. CDR3 sequence (DNA): TGCAGCGTTGAATGGAGTGGCAGCTACAATGAGCAGTTCTTC.

This clonotype has at least ten counts. CDR3 protein: CASSYAYNTEAFF. The CDR3 DNA reads as TGTGCCAGCAGTTACGCATACAACACTGAAGCTTTCTTT. The chain couples TRBV6-5 to TRBJ1-1; D gene uncertain. This CDR3 is 13 amino acids long. The germline V gene has CDR1 MNHEY and CDR2 SVGAGI. V lost 2 bases, J lost 2 bases, and 6 bases lay in between.

This clonotype was seen a single time. V gene TRBV5-1 combines with J gene TRBJ2-3; D might be TRBD1 or TRBD2, each matching 5 bases. Trimming took off 0 bases at V and 2 bases at J, with 16 bases between the two ends. Per the germline V gene, CDR1 is SGHRS and CDR2 is YFSETQ. The CDR3 consists of 17 residues. CDR3 in DNA: TGCGCCAGCAGCTTGGGGGGACGGGCCTTTATCACAGATACGCAGTATTTT. This sequence encodes CASSLGGRAFITDTQYF.

This chain links TRBV7-2 with TRBJ1-4; 12 nucleotides match TRBD1. The CDR3 consists of 15 residues. Germline V gives CDR1 SGHTA, CDR2 FQGNSA. J was trimmed by 3 bases and V by 6 bases; bases with no gene match: 2. The CDR3 protein is CASSGTGGPNEKLFF. The CDR3 nucleotides read TGTGCCAGCAGTGGGACAGGGGGCCCTAATGAAAAACTGTTTTTT. Variable domain in full (rest from reference TRBV7-2 and TRBJ1-4): GAGVSQSPSNKVTEKGKDVELRCDPISGHTALYWYRQSLGQGLEFLIYFQGNSAPDKSGLPSDRFSAERTGGSVSTLTIQRTQQEDSAVYLCASSGTGGPNEKLFFGSGTQLSVL.

To note about this clonotype: This sequence may be a read error, since a much larger clone differs from it by one base. This chain joins TRBV12-3 or TRBV12-4 and TRBJ2-5; D might be TRBD1 or TRBD2, each matching 5 bases. The CDR3 totals 14 residues. The CDR3 DNA follows: TGTGCCAGCAGTAGGGACCCGATACAAGGGACCCAGTACTTC. Translation: CASSRDPIQGTQYF.

The CDR3 sequence: CASSLWFRDPETYEQYF. The CDR3 DNA reads as TGTGCCAGCAGTTTATGGTTTCGGGATCCGGAAACCTACGAGCAGTACTTC. The V and J genes are TRBV7-3 and TRBJ2-7; tentatively, D is TRBD2 (5 bases). From germline, CDR1 is SGHTA and CDR2 FQGTGA. The CDR3 extends over 17 amino acids. V was shortened by 6 bases and J by 2 bases, with 23 bases between the two germline ends. Using reference TRBV7-3 and TRBJ2-7 for the parts outside the CDR3, the full variable domain is GAGVSQTPSNKVTEKGKYVELRCDPISGHTALYWYRQSLGQGPEFLIYFQGTGAADDSGLPNDRFFAVRPEGSVSTLKIQRTERGDSAVYLCASSLWFRDPETYEQYFGPGTRLTVT.

The chain combines TRBV24-1 with TRBJ2-3; D is uncertain. From germline, CDR1 is KGHDR and CDR2 SFDVKD. V was trimmed by 0 bases and J by 11 bases, leaving 8 bases between them. The length of the CDR3 is 12 residues. CDR3 in DNA: TGTGCCACCAGTGATTTGGACAACGAGCAGTATTTT. This sequence encodes CATSDLDNEQYF.